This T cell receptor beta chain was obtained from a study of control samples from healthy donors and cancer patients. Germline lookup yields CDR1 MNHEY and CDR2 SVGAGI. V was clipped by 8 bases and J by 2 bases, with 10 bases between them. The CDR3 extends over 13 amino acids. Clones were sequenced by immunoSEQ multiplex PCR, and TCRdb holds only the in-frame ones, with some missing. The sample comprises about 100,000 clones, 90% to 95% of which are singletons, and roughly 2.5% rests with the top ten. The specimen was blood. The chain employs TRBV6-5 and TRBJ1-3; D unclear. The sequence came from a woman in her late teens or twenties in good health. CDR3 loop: CASPDWAGNTIYF. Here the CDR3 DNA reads TGTGCCAGCCCTGACTGGGCTGGAAACACCATATATTTT.